This T cell receptor (beta chain) was captured in a study of shared clonotypes between healthy human individuals. Sequencing used immunoSEQ multiplex PCR; TCRdb keeps in-frame clones, though not all of them. The sample holds nearly 500,000 clones, 75% to 85% seen once. V was pared by 6 bases and J by 10 bases, with 5 bases of the junction left unmatched. Germline-derived CDR1 and CDR2 are SGHTA and FQGNSA. The CDR3 has 12 residues. In its sample, this clone was seen once. Sequencing was done on a sample of PBMCs. The source is a woman between 35 and 50 years old in good health. Some clones in this sample may be carry-over from other donors' samples. The chain carries TRBV7-2 and TRBJ2-1, with TRBD2 matching 8 bases. The CDR3 here is CASSFTSGEQFF. For the CDR3, the DNA is TGTGCCAGCAGTTTCACTAGCGGAGAGCAGTTCTTC.